Listed below are T cell receptor beta chains from one sample, sequenced in a study of blood T cell repertoires in COVID-19. Profiling relied on immunoSEQ multiplex PCR, and the TCRdb table lists in-frame clones only, not all of them. The sample records 300,000 to 400,000 clones, approximately 88% being singletons. Sequences were obtained from peripheral blood. The receptor source for this set is a woman aged 25-40 years with COVID-19, enrolled during active disease. The CDR3 runs from the conserved cysteine through the conserved F or W. D genes are given only for firm matches. The size of a clone is reported for some rows only, either as once, few or many, or as a class for expanded clones.

v_gene	abundance	d_gene	j_gene	len	CDR3aa	CDR3nt
TRBV2	NA	TRBD2	TRBJ2-2	15	CASSEMGGGTGELFF	TGTGCCAGCAGTGAAATGGGGGGGGGCACCGGGGAGCTGTTTTTT
TRBV18	NA	NA	TRBJ1-2	13	CASSPEGGYGYTF	TGTGCCAGCTCACCGGAGGGAGGCTATGGCTACACCTTC
TRBV7-7	NA	NA	TRBJ1-5	17	CASSTGLRGGRNQPQHF	TGTGCTAGCAGCACAGGTCTCAGGGGCGGAAGGAATCAGCCCCAGCATTTT
TRBV7-6	few	NA	TRBJ2-1	16	CASSLDTRSSYNEQFF	TGTGCCAGCAGCTTGGACACTCGTAGCTCCTACAATGAGCAGTTCTTC
TRBV18	NA	NA	TRBJ1-5	14	CASSPTDFNQPQHF	TGTGCCAGCTCACCAACGGACTTCAATCAGCCCCAGCATTTT
TRBV23-1	NA	NA	TRBJ2-2	14	CASAKNRAAGELFF	TGCGCCAGCGCGAAAAACAGGGCGGCCGGGGAGCTGTTTTTT
TRBV2	NA	NA	TRBJ1-2	15	CASSPQGNPLYGYTF	TGTGCCAGCAGTCCTCAGGGGAATCCTCTCTATGGCTACACCTTC
TRBV7-2	once	TRBD1	TRBJ2-1	16	CASSLAAGTVYNEQFF	TGTGCCAGCAGCTTAGCAGCCGGGACAGTGTACAATGAGCAGTTCTTC
TRBV6-2/TRBV6-3	NA	TRBD2	TRBJ2-3	16	CASSDRLAGAGDTQYF	TGTGCCAGCAGTGACCGACTAGCGGGGGCAGGAGATACGCAGTATTTT
TRBV5-1	NA	NA	TRBJ1-2	19	CASSPSHPARQDSPRGYTF	TGCGCCAGCAGCCCTTCCCATCCCGCCAGGCAGGACAGCCCTCGAGGTTACACCTTC
TRBV28	few	NA	TRBJ2-3	14	CASSLGQLTDTQYF	TGTGCCAGCAGCCTGGGCCAGCTCACAGATACGCAGTATTTT
TRBV6-5	NA	NA	TRBJ2-5	15	CASSPPPDSSETQYF	TGTGCCAGCAGCCCACCCCCTGACTCTTCAGAGACCCAGTACTTC
TRBV19	NA	NA	TRBJ1-2	13	CASSPLRGYGYTF	TGTGCCAGTTCCCCTTTGCGGGGTTATGGCTACACCTTC
TRBV10-3	NA	TRBD1	TRBJ1-1	15	CAISESTGANTEAFF	TGTGCCATCAGTGAGTCGACAGGGGCGAACACTGAAGCTTTCTTT
TRBV5-1	few	NA	TRBJ1-2	15	CASSLMRGSYYGYTF	TGCGCCAGCAGCTTGATGAGGGGGTCGTACTATGGCTACACCTTC
TRBV11-2	NA	NA	TRBJ2-7	15	CASSLNRGSSYEQYF	TGTGCCAGCAGCTTAAACCGTGGGAGCTCCTACGAGCAGTACTTC
TRBV2	NA	NA	TRBJ1-1	14	CASRGLGGAAEAFF	TGTGCCAGCAGGGGCCTGGGGGGGGCGGCTGAAGCTTTCTTT
TRBV10-3	NA	NA	TRBJ1-3	13	CAISESLGNTIYF	TGTGCCATCAGTGAGTCTCTCGGAAACACCATATATTTT
TRBV5-1	NA	NA	TRBJ1-3	14	CASQKQGSGNTIYF	TGCGCCAGCCAAAAACAGGGCTCTGGAAACACCATATATTTT
TRBV29-1	NA	NA	TRBJ1-1	14	CSVETLPVNTEAFF	TGCAGCGTTGAAACTCTACCCGTGAACACTGAAGCTTTCTTT
TRBV2	NA	NA	TRBJ2-5	16	CASMGQAKPDQETQYF	TGTGCCAGCATGGGGCAGGCAAAACCAGACCAAGAGACCCAGTACTTC
TRBV9	NA	NA	TRBJ1-1	17	CASSSHTGRGQNTEAFF	TGTGCCAGCAGCTCTCACACAGGGCGGGGGCAGAACACTGAAGCTTTCTTT
TRBV4-1	NA	NA	TRBJ1-4	14	CASSQEGGREKLFF	TGCGCCAGCAGCCAAGAGGGGGGTCGGGAAAAACTGTTTTTT
TRBV19	few	TRBD1	TRBJ1-4	12	CASGQGSEKLFF	TGTGCCAGTGGACAGGGTAGTGAAAAACTGTTTTTT
TRBV19	NA	NA	TRBJ1-5	14	CATRLGGNNQPQHF	TGTGCCACGCGCCTCGGGGGGAACAATCAGCCCCAGCATTTT
TRBV7-9	NA	TRBD1	TRBJ2-7	15	CASSIVGQGSYEQYF	TGTGCCAGCAGCATAGTAGGACAGGGGTCCTACGAGCAGTACTTC
TRBV12-3/TRBV12-4	NA	NA	TRBJ2-1	13	CASNYGARDEQFF	TGTGCCAGCAACTACGGAGCGCGGGATGAGCAGTTCTTC
TRBV7-6	NA	TRBD2	TRBJ2-1	20	CASSLVPLAGGKSSYNEQFF	TGTGCCAGCAGCTTAGTTCCGCTAGCGGGGGGTAAGAGCTCCTACAATGAGCAGTTCTTC
TRBV19	NA	NA	TRBJ1-4	14	CASRRNRVGEKLFF	TGTGCCAGTAGACGGAACAGGGTTGGTGAAAAACTGTTTTTT
TRBV7-8	NA	NA	TRBJ1-5	14	CASSSWQGNQPQHF	TGTGCCAGCAGCTCCTGGCAGGGCAATCAGCCCCAGCATTTT
TRBV19	once	TRBD2	TRBJ2-7	14	CASSRLANSYEQYF	TGTGCCAGTAGTAGACTAGCCAACTCCTACGAGCAGTACTTC
TRBV4-2	NA	TRBD1	TRBJ2-2	17	CASSRFFRGRGTGELFF	TGTGCCAGCAGCCGATTTTTCAGGGGGCGCGGCACCGGGGAGCTGTTTTTT
TRBV11-3	many	NA	TRBJ2-7	15	CASSRPAGPSYEQYF	TGTGCCAGCAGCCGACCGGCGGGGCCTTCCTACGAGCAGTACTTC
TRBV19	once	NA	TRBJ1-5	17	CASTYVTTGTTYQPQHF	TGTGCCAGCACTTATGTCACTACCGGGACTACCTATCAGCCCCAGCATTTT
TRBV12-3/TRBV12-4	NA	TRBD2	TRBJ2-1	11	CASRHSGGVFF	TGTGCCAGCAGACATAGCGGGGGAGTCTTCTTC
TRBV5-1	NA	NA	TRBJ1-1	14	CASSLIPLGGEAFF	TGCGCCAGCAGCTTGATTCCCCTAGGCGGTGAAGCTTTCTTT
TRBV5-6	NA	NA	TRBJ1-6	16	CASSFGFRTMNSPLHF	TGTGCCAGCAGCTTCGGGTTTAGGACAATGAATTCACCCCTCCACTTT
TRBV7-9	NA	NA	TRBJ1-4	13	CASSLARNEKLFF	TGTGCCAGCAGCTTAGCCAGGAATGAAAAACTGTTTTTT
TRBV29-1	NA	TRBD1	TRBJ1-1	13	CSVDTGGSDEAFF	TGCAGCGTTGATACAGGGGGCTCGGATGAAGCTTTCTTT
TRBV6-2/TRBV6-3	NA	TRBD1	TRBJ1-2	12	CASSSPGGGYTF	TGTGCCAGCAGTTCACCAGGGGGCGGCTACACCTTC
TRBV3-1/TRBV3-2	few	NA	TRBJ2-5	17	CASSSYPSQGAQETQYF	TGTGCCAGCAGCTCCTACCCATCCCAAGGGGCTCAAGAGACCCAGTACTTC
TRBV3-1/TRBV3-2	NA	NA	TRBJ1-5	15	CASSQEGGRGQPQHF	TGTGCCAGCAGCCAAGAAGGAGGGAGGGGTCAGCCCCAGCATTTT
TRBV7-8	NA	NA	TRBJ1-6	15	CASSSSTAPGSPLHF	TGTGCCAGCAGCTCTTCGACAGCCCCAGGGTCACCCCTCCACTTT
TRBV5-5	NA	NA	TRBJ2-7	14	CASSLNTGGLEQYF	TGTGCCAGCAGCTTGAATACCGGGGGGCTCGAGCAGTACTTC
TRBV9	few	NA	TRBJ1-6	16	CASSVDQGSYNSPLHF	TGTGCCAGCAGCGTAGACCAGGGTTCCTATAATTCACCCCTCCACTTT
TRBV5-5	NA	NA	TRBJ2-1	16	CASSLPWGQVAGEQFF	TGTGCCAGCAGCTTGCCCTGGGGACAGGTAGCGGGTGAGCAGTTCTTC
TRBV7-2	once	TRBD1	TRBJ2-1	14	CASRSRQGADEQFF	TGTGCCAGCAGGAGCCGACAGGGGGCCGATGAGCAGTTCTTC
TRBV5-5	NA	TRBD1	TRBJ1-3	16	CASSKLDRISGNTIYF	TGTGCCAGCAGCAAACTGGACAGGATCTCTGGAAACACCATATATTTT
TRBV19	NA	TRBD2	TRBJ2-4	18	CASRPASGGLLAKNIQYF	TGTGCCAGTCGCCCCGCTAGCGGGGGACTTCTAGCCAAAAACATTCAGTACTTC
TRBV5-5	NA	TRBD1	TRBJ2-5	14	CASSLVARGETQYF	TGTGCCAGCAGCTTGGTAGCCAGGGGGGAGACCCAGTACTTC
TRBV3-1/TRBV3-2	NA	NA	TRBJ2-7	13	CASSRTTSYEQYF	TGTGCCAGCAGCCGGACTACATCCTACGAGCAGTACTTC
TRBV4-3	NA	NA	TRBJ1-2	12	CASSQVRNGYTF	TGCGCCAGCAGCCAAGTTCGTAATGGCTACACCTTC
TRBV3-1/TRBV3-2	NA	TRBD1	TRBJ1-4	16	CASSQGDRGLGEKLFF	TGTGCCAGCAGCCAAGGGGACAGGGGGCTTGGAGAAAAACTGTTTTTT
TRBV12-5	NA	NA	TRBJ1-3	16	CASGLVLSLSGNTIYF	TGTGCTAGTGGTTTGGTACTCTCCTTGTCCGGAAACACCATATATTTT
TRBV3-1/TRBV3-2	once	NA	TRBJ1-2	14	CASSQDGVSYGYTF	TGTGCCAGCAGCCAAGACGGGGTTAGCTATGGCTACACCTTC
TRBV3-1/TRBV3-2	NA	TRBD2	TRBJ2-1	15	CASSHSGTRGNEQFF	TGTGCCAGCAGTCATTCCGGGACTAGGGGCAATGAGCAGTTCTTC